Each of the 16 T cell receptor beta chains below was sequenced from the same sample in a study of shared clonotypes between healthy human individuals. Libraries were prepared by immunoSEQ multiplex PCR; TCRdb keeps only in-frame clonotypes and omits some of them. This table has roughly 2,500,000 clones, roughly 93% appearing once. Sequenced input: naive CD4+ T cells from PBMCs. Subset described: CD45RA+ positively selected. These receptors were taken from a man aged 18 to 29 in good health. Some clones in this sample may be carry-over from other donors' samples.

The chain uses TRBV5-4 and TRBJ1-1; tentative D call: TRBD1 (5 bases). Germline V lookup: CDR1 SGHNT, CDR2 YYREEE (reference sequence). Trimming cost V 3 bases and J 4 bases, with 16 bases left between them. CDR3 length equals 15 residues. CDR3 nucleotide sequence: TGTGCCAGCAGCTCTGACCCGGGGAGGGGCACTGAAGCTTTCTTT. Translated: CASSSDPGRGTEAFF.

The rearrangement uses TRBV4-1 and TRBJ2-1, with 7 nucleotides matching TRBD2. CDR3 size: 15 residues. Per the germline V gene, CDR1 is MGHRA and CDR2 is YSYEKL. J lost 8 bases, V lost 1 base, and 8 bases had no gene match. CDR3 nucleotide sequence: TGCGCCAGCAGCCAAGCCGGGAGGAAGCAGGATGAGCAGTTCTTC. It specifies CASSQAGRKQDEQFF.

This clone has just one count. This chain joins TRBV29-1 and TRBJ2-2; TRBD1 is a possible D gene (6 bases). V lost 6 bases to trimming and J lost 0 bases, with 14 bases between them. From germline, CDR1 is SQVTM and CDR2 ANQGSEA. This CDR3 contains 15 residues. In DNA form, the CDR3 reads TGCAGCGTCTCCGGGACATACGCGAACACCGGGGAGCTGTTTTTT. This translates into CSVSGTYANTGELFF.

The chain links TRBV2 to TRBJ1-1; unclear D gene. The germline V gene encodes CDR1 SNHLY and CDR2 FYNNEI. CDR3 size: 16 residues. V dropped 9 bases and J dropped 1 base, with 21 bases sitting between them. CDR3 nucleotide sequence: TGTGCCAGACTTTTAATAGTAAGGGCCGCGAACACTGAAGCTTTCTTT. This codes for CARLLIVRAANTEAFF.

The CDR3, as DNA: TGTGCCAGCAGTGAGGACAGCTATACCTTTAATGAAAAACTGTTTTTT. Residues: CASSEDSYTFNEKLFF. V usage is TRBV27 and J usage is TRBJ1-4, with a tentative D call TRBD1 (6 bases). In germline, CDR1 is MNHEY, CDR2 SMNVEV (reference sequence). This CDR3 is built from 16 residues. The V end was cut by 5 bases, the J end by 4 bases, with 17 bases between.

The chain employs TRBV7-3 and TRBJ2-3; 10 bases are shared with TRBD2. V dropped 0 bases and J dropped 3; count of bases not matched to a gene: 0. The CDR3 length is 15 residues. The V gene's germline CDR1 is SGHTA and CDR2 FQGTGA. The CDR3 spells CASSLTGLATDTQYF. The DNA for the CDR3 is TGTGCCAGCAGCTTAACGGGACTAGCGACAGATACGCAGTATTTT. Together with reference TRBV7-3 and TRBJ2-3, the CDR3 gives the full variable domain: GAGVSQTPSNKVTEKGKYVELRCDPISGHTALYWYRQSLGQGPEFLIYFQGTGAADDSGLPNDRFFAVRPEGSVSTLKIQRTERGDSAVYLCASSLTGLATDTQYFGPGTRLTVL.

V is TRBV9 and J is TRBJ2-3, with 7 nucleotides matching TRBD2. V trimming: 3 bases; J trimming: 4 bases; junction bases outside the gene matches: 8. The germline CDR1 and CDR2 sequences are SGDLS and YYNGEE. CDR3 length: 15 residues. As DNA, the CDR3 is TGTGCCAGCAGCGACGCCCCGACTAGCCCAGATACGCAGTATTTT. Amino acids: CASSDAPTSPDTQYF.

In DNA form, the CDR3 reads TGCGCCAGCAGCTCCCAAGCAGGGGGCCTTGAAGCTTTCTTT. This encodes CASSSQAGGLEAFF. J is TRBJ1-1 and V is TRBV5-1; 8 bases line up with TRBD1. Trimming at V came to 3 bases and at J to 7 bases, leaving 8 bases not matched to a gene. The CDR3 extends over 14 amino acids. The germline V gene has CDR1 SGHRS and CDR2 YFSETQ. The full variable domain, rest sourced from reference TRBV5-1 and TRBJ1-1, is KAGVTQTPRYLIKTRGQQVTLSCSPISGHRSVSWYQQTPGQGLQFLFEYFSETQRNKGNFPGRFSGRQFSNSRSEMNVSTLELGDSALYLCASSSQAGGLEAFFGQGTRLTVV.

A remark on this clone: Within the sample, other DNA sequences also encode this same CDR3. This chain links TRBV18 with TRBJ2-2; D might be TRBD1 or TRBD2, each matching 5 bases. From germline, CDR1 is KGHSH and CDR2 LQKENI. The CDR3 consists of 12 residues. The germline V and J ends were trimmed by 6 bases and 6 bases, with 8 bases remaining between them. The CDR3 nucleotides are TGTGCCAGCTCGCAGGGAGCCGGGGAGCTGTTTTTT. Its translation is CASSQGAGELFF.

The chain joins TRBV6-1 to TRBJ2-4; D is unresolved. With 1 base removed from V and 10 bases from J, the gap between germline ends came to 11 bases. CDR1 MNHNS and CDR2 SASEGT come from the germline V gene. There are 13 residues in the CDR3. CDR3 residues: CASSEVLVEIQYF. The DNA for the CDR3 is TGTGCCAGCAGTGAAGTTCTGGTGGAAATTCAGTACTTC.

This chain joins TRBV5-1 and TRBJ1-3, with a tentative D call TRBD1 (5 bases). Trimming removed 0 bases from V and 0 bases from J, with 10 bases in between. The CDR3 contains 16 residues. CDR1 is SGHRS, CDR2 YFSETQ, per germline. As DNA, the CDR3 is TGCGCCAGCAGCTTGGCTCCGACAGCCTCTGGAAACACCATATATTTT. Amino acid sequence: CASSLAPTASGNTIYF.

The rearrangement links TRBV28 to TRBJ1-5; maybe TRBD1 (5 bases). Between the trimmed V and J ends, which lost 3 bases and 4 bases, there was a span of 25 bases. Germline CDR1 MDHEN, CDR2 SYDVKM. The CDR3 spans 19 residues. The CDR3 protein is CASSLVGVWEGLTNQPQHF. In nucleotides, the CDR3 is TGTGCCAGCAGTTTGGTTGGGGTCTGGGAGGGGCTAACTAATCAGCCCCAGCATTTT.

J is TRBJ2-5 and V is TRBV4-1; 9 bases line up with TRBD2. Germline CDR1 and CDR2: MGHRA and YSYEKL. Trimming at V came to 3 bases and at J to 1 base, leaving 12 bases not matched to a gene. This CDR3 has 18 amino acids. The CDR3 DNA sequence: TGCGCCAGCAGCCATAGATGGGGGGCGGGAGGGCCCCAAGAGACCCAGTACTTC. This gives the protein CASSHRWGAGGPQETQYF.

The chain combines TRBV9 with TRBJ2-3; TRBD1 is a possible D gene (6 bases). Germline CDR1 and CDR2: SGDLS and YYNGEE. The CDR3 spans 15 residues. With 4 bases removed from V and 2 bases from J, the gap between germline ends came to 14 bases. The CDR3 here is CASSPDRISTDTQYF. DNA for the CDR3: TGTGCCAGCAGCCCCGACAGGATTTCCACAGATACGCAGTATTTT.

This clone was counted only a few times. This chain uses TRBV28 with TRBJ1-1; D is undetermined. The CDR3 contains 14 residues. V was pared by 5 bases and J by 1 base, with 11 bases between. Germline CDR1 and CDR2: MDHEN and SYDVKM. CDR3 in amino acids: CASSVSIRNTEAFF. DNA of the CDR3: TGTGCCAGCAGTGTAAGTATAAGGAACACTGAAGCTTTCTTT.

This chain uses TRBV4-1 with TRBJ1-4; D gene unclear. Germline loops: CDR1 MGHRA, CDR2 YSYEKL. The germline V and J ends were trimmed by 0 bases and 7 bases, with 9 bases remaining between them. The CDR3 extends over 14 amino acids. CDR3 protein: CASSQDQVGEKLFF. The DNA of the CDR3 is TGCGCCAGCAGCCAAGATCAGGTCGGTGAAAAACTGTTTTTT.